This TCR beta chain stems from a study of OX40 agonist ivuxolimab in advanced cancers. The study, taken as a whole, reports: On average, CD8+ T cells showed a greater number of expanded clones than CD4+.

Comments on this clone: Its antigen is still unknown.

Profiled with immunoSEQ multiplex PCR; TCRdb holds only in-frame clones, not every one. The sample includes more than 9,500 clones, just over 85% of them seen just once. Germline loops: CDR1 LGHNA, CDR2 YSLEER. V was pared by 0 bases and J by 4 bases, with 12 bases between. CDR3 size: 16 residues. The source was CD4+ or CD8+ T cells sorted from blood, collected in a trial of the OX40 agonist ivuxolimab. The rearrangement links TRBV4-3 to TRBJ2-2; D gene unclear. The sequence was obtained from an adult with an advanced solid tumor such as melanoma, head and neck, liver or kidney cancer. The CDR3 protein is CASSQDRTSRTGELFF. The CDR3, as DNA: TGCGCCAGCAGCCAAGATCGGACCTCGCGCACCGGGGAGCTGTTTTTT.